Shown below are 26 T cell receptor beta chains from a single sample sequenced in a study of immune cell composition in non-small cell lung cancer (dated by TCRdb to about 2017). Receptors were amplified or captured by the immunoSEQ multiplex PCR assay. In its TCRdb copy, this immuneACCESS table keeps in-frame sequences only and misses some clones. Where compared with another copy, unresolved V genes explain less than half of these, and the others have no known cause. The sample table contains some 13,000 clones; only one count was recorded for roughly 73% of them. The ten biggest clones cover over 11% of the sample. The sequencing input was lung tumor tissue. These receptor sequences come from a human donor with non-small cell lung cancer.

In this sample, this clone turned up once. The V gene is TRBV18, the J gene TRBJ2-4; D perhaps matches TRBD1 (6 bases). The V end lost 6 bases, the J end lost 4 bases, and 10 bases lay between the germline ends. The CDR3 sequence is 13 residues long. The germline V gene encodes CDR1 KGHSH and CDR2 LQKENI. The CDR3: CASSPDRKNIQYF. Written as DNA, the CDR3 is TGTGCCAGCTCCCCGGACAGAAAAAACATTCAGTACTTC.

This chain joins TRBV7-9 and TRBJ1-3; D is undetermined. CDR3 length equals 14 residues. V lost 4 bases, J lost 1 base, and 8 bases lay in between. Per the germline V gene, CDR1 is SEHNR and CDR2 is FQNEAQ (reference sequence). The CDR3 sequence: CASSYTRSGNTIYF. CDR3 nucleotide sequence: TGTGCCAGCAGCTACACGAGGTCTGGAAACACCATATATTTT. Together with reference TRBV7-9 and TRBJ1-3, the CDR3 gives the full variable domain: DTGVSQNPRHKITKRGQNVTFRCDPISEHNRLYWYRQTLGQGPEFLTYFQNEAQLEKSRLLSDRFSAERPKGSFSTLEIQRTEQGDSAMYLCASSYTRSGNTIYFGEGSWLTVV.

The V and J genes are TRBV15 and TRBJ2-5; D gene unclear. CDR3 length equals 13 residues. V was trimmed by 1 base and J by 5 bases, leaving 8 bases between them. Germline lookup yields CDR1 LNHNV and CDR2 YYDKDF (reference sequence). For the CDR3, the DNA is TGTGCCACCAGCAGAGGTAGAGCGGAGACCCAGTACTTC. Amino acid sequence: CATSRGRAETQYF.

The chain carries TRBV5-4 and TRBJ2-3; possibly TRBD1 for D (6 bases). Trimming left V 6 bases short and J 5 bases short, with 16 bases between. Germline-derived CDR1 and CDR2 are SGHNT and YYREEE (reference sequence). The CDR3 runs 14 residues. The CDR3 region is CASTPGVRGDTQYF. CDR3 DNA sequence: TGTGCCAGCACCCCCGGGGTCAGGGGAGATACGCAGTATTTT.

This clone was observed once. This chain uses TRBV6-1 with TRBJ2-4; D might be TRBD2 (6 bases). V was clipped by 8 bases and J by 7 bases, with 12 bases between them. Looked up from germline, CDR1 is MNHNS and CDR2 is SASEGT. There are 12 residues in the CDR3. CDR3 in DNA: TGTGCCAGCGCGGCGGGGAGGAACATTCAGTACTTC. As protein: CASAAGRNIQYF.

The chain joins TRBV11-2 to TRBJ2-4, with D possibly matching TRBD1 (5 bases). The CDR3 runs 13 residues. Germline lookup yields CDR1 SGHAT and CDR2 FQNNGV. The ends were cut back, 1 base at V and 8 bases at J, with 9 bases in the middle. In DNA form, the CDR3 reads TGTGCCAGCAGCTTAGTTCAGGGCTACATTCAGTACTTC. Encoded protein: CASSLVQGYIQYF.

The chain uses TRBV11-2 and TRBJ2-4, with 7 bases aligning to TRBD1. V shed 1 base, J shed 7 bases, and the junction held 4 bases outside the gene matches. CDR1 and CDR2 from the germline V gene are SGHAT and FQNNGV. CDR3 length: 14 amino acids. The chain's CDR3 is CASSLGQGTNIQYF. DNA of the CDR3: TGTGCCAGCAGCTTAGGACAGGGTACGAACATTCAGTACTTC.

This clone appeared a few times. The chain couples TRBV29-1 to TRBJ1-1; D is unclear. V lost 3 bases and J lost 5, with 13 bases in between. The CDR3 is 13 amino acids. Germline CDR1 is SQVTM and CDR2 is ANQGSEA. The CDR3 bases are TGCAGCGTTGACGCGGCCCCGGGGACTGAAGCTTTCTTT. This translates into CSVDAAPGTEAFF. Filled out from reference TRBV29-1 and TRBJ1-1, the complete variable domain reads SAVISQKPSRDICQRGTSLTIQCQVDSQVTMMFWYRQQPGQSLTLIATANQGSEATYESGFVIDKFPISRPNLTFSTLTVSNMSPEDSSIYLCSVDAAPGTEAFFGQGTRLTVV.

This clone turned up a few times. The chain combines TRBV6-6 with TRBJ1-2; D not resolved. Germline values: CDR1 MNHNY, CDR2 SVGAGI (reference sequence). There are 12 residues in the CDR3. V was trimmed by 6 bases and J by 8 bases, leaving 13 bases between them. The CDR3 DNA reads TGTGCCAGCAGCTCCGACTCCGAGGGCTACACCTTC. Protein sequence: CASSSDSEGYTF.

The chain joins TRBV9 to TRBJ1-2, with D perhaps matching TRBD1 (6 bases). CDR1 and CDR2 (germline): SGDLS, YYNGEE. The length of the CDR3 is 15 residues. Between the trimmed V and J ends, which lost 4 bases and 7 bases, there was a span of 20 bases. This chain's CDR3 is CASSLSDGGGLGYTF. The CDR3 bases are TGTGCCAGCAGCCTCTCAGACGGGGGGGGGCTTGGCTACACCTTC.

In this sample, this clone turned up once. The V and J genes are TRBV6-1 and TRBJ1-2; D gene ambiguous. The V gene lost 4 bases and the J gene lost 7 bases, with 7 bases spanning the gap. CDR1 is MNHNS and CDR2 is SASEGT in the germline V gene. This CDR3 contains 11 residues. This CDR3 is CASSGNSGYTF. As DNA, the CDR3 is TGTGCCAGCAGTGGGAACAGTGGCTACACCTTC.

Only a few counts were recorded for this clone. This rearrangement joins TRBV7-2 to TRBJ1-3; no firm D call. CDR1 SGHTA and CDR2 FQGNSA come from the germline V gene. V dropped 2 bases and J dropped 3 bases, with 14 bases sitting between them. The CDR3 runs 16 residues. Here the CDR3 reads CASSLKGGSGGNTIYF. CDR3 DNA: TGTGCCAGCAGCTTAAAGGGAGGGAGCGGTGGAAACACCATATATTTT.

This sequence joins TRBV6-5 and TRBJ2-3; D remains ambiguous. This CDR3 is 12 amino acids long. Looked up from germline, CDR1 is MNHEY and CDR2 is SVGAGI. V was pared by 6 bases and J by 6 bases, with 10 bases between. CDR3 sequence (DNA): TGTGCCAGCAGCCCACAGCTTGATACGCAGTATTTT. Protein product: CASSPQLDTQYF.

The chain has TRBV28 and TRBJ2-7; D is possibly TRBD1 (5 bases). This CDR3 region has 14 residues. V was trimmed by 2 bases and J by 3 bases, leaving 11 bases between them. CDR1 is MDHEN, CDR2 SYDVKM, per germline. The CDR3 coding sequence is TGTGCCAGCAGTTTAGACAGACCCAACTACGAGCAGTACTTC. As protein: CASSLDRPNYEQYF. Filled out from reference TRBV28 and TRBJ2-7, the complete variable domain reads DVKVTQSSRYLVKRTGEKVFLECVQDMDHENMFWYRQDPGLGLRLIYFSYDVKMKEKGDIPEGYSVSREKKERFSLILESASTNQTSMYLCASSLDRPNYEQYFGPGTRLTVT.

CDR3 sequence reads: CASSMELAGGYSTDTQYF. The DNA for the CDR3 is TGTGCCAGTAGTATGGAGCTAGCGGGGGGTTACAGCACAGATACGCAGTATTTT. The rearrangement joins TRBV19 to TRBJ2-3; 11 bases align to TRBD2. Germline V gives CDR1 LNHDA, CDR2 SQIVND (reference sequence). This CDR3 has 18 amino acids. Trimming removed 3 bases from V and 0 bases from J; junction bases left unmatched: 8.

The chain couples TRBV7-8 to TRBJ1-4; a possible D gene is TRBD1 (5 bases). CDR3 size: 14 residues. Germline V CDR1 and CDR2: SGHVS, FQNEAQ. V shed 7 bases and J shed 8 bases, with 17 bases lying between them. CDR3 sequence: CASTLGGGREKLFF. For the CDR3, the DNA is TGTGCCAGCACCCTCGGCGGGGGAAGGGAAAAACTGTTTTTT.

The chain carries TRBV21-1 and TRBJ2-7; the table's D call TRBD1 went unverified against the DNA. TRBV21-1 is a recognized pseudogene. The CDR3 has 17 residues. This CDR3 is CASSTTGKDWSNYEQYF. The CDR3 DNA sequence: TGTGCCAGCAGCACGACAGGTAAGGATTGGTCTAACTACGAGCAGTACTTC.

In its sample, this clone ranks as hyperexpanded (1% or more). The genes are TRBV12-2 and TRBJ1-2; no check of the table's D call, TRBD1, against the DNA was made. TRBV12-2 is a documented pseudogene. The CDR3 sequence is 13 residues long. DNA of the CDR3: TGTGCAAGTCGCCCTCGGGACAGGGCTCCCCCCACCTTC. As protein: CASRPRDRAPPTF.

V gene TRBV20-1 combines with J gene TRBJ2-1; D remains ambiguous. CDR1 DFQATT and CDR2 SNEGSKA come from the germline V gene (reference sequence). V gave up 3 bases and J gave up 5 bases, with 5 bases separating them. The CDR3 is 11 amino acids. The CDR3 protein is CSASANNEQFF. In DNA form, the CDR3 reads TGCAGTGCTAGTGCGAACAATGAGCAGTTCTTC.

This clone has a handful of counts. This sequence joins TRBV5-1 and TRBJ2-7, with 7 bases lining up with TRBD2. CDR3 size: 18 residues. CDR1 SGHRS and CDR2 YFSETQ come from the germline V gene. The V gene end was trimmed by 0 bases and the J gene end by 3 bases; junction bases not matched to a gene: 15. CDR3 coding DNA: TGCGCCAGCAGCTTGGGAGCGTCAGGGAGGGGATCGGTCTACGAGCAGTACTTC. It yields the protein CASSLGASGRGSVYEQYF.

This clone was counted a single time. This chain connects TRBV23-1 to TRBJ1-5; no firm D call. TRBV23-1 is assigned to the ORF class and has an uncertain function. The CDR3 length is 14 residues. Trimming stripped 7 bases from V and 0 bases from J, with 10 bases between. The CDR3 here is CASKTEYSNQPQHF. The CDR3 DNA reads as TGCGCCAGCAAAACAGAGTATAGCAATCAGCCCCAGCATTTT.

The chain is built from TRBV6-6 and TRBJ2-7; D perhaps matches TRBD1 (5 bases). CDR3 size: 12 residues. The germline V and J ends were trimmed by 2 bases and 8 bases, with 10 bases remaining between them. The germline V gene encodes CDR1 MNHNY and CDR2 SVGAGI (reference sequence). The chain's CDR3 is CASSYPSDKQYF. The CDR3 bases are TGTGCCAGCAGTTACCCTTCGGACAAGCAGTACTTC.

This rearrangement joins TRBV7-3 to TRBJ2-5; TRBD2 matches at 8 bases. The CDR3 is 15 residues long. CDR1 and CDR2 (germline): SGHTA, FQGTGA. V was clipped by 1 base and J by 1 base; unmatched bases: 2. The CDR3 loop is CASSLIAGPQETQYF. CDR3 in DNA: TGTGCCAGCAGCTTAATAGCGGGGCCCCAAGAGACCCAGTACTTC.

The CDR3 here is CASRNGQDSKNIQYF. In nucleotides, the CDR3 is TGTGCCAGCAGAAACGGACAAGATTCGAAAAACATTCAGTACTTC. The gene calls are TRBV7-2 and TRBJ2-4; maybe TRBD1 (5 bases). Looked up from germline, CDR1 is SGHTA and CDR2 is FQGNSA. The CDR3 spans 15 residues. Trimming shortened V by 6 bases and J by 4 bases, and 16 bases separated the two germline ends.

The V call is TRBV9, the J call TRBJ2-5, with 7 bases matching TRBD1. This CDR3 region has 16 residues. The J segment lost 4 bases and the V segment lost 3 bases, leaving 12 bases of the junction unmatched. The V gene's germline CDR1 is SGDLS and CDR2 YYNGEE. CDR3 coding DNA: TGTGCCAGCAGCGCTACGACAGGGATCGCAACAGAGACCCAGTACTTC. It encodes CASSATTGIATETQYF.

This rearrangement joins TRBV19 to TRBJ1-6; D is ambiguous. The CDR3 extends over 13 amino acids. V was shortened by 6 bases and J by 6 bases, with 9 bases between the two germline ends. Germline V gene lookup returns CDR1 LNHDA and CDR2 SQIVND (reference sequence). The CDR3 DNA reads TGTGCCAGTAGGCCAGGTGGTAATTCACCCCTCCACTTT. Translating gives CASRPGGNSPLHF. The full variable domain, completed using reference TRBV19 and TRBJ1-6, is DGGITQSPKYLFRKEGQNVTLSCEQNLNHDAMYWYRQDPGQGLRLIYYSQIVNDFQKGDIAEGYSVSREKKESFPLTVTSAQKNPTAFYLCASRPGGNSPLHFGNGTRLTVT.